The rows below give T cell receptor beta chains drawn from one sample of a study of T cells in Graves' hyperthyroidism and ophthalmopathy. MiXCR was run by TCRdb on the multiplex PCR reads, yielding one entry per CDR3 protein. The sample lists about 640,000 distinct CDR3 sequences; around 20% were seen once. Sequencing was carried out using blood. The receptors were gathered from a young man with Graves' ophthalmopathy. CDR3s include the opening cysteine and the closing phenylalanine or tryptophan. A D gene is named only where the DNA matches it firmly. Part of the rows lack a size; the others show once, few, many or a class for expanded clones.

few - TRBJ1-4 TRBV19 TGTGCCAGTAGAAAATCTTGGGGAGGCACTAATGAAAAACTGTTTTTT CASRKSWGGTNEKLFF
- - TRBJ2-3 TRBV14 TGTGCCAGCAGCCAAGACTTCCTGCGGGGGCACTACACAGATACGCAGTATTTT CASSQDFLRGHYTDTQYF
few - TRBJ1-2 TRBV7-2 TGTGCCAGCAGCTTTGGGGGCGCCTGGTATGGCTACACCTTC CASSFGGAWYGYTF
few - TRBJ1-5 TRBV20-1 TGCAGTGCTGGGGCCGTCGACAATAGCAATCAGCCCCAGCATTTT CSAGAVDNSNQPQHF
few - TRBJ1-2 TRBV9 TGTGCCAGCAGCGTAGCTCGGACAGCTAACTATGGCTACACCTTC CASSVARTANYGYTF
- TRBD1 TRBJ2-7 TRBV7-9 TGTGCCAGCAGCCTAGGGACAGGGACCTCCTCCTACGAGCAGTACTTC CASSLGTGTSSYEQYF
- - TRBJ1-3 TRBV7-2 TGTGCCAGCAGCTCTCGACAGGAGCGAAACACCATATATTTT CASSSRQERNTIYF
- - TRBJ1-1 TRBV9 TGTGCCAGCAGCGTAGTGAAAGGTCACATGAACACTGAAGCTTTCTTT CASSVVKGHMNTEAFF
- TRBD1 TRBJ1-5 TRBV20-1 TGCAGTGCTAGGGGGGACAGGGACCAGCCCCAGCATTTT CSARGDRDQPQHF
- - TRBJ1-5 TRBV20-1 TGCAGTGCTAGGGGGGGTATGGGCAATCAGCCCCAGCATTTT CSARGGMGNQPQHF
- - TRBJ1-5 TRBV15 TGTGCCACCAGCACCTCCCTCGGGGGTCATCAGCCCCAGCATTTT CATSTSLGGHQPQHF
many TRBD2 TRBJ2-1 TRBV11-3 TGTGCCAGCAGCTCGGATGGACTAGCGGACGAGGATGAGCAGTTCTTC CASSSDGLADEDEQFF
- TRBD1 TRBJ2-1 TRBV12-3/TRBV12-4 TGTGCCAGCAGGTACCGGGACAGCTCCTACAATGAGCAGTTCTTC CASRYRDSSYNEQFF
few - TRBJ1-1 TRBV29-1 TGCAGCGTTACCTTCGGACAGACGAACACTGAAGCTTTCTTT CSVTFGQTNTEAFF
many TRBD2 TRBJ2-1 TRBV3-1 TGTGCCAGCAGCCAAGCCCACGGGACTAGCGGGAACGATGAGCAGTTCTTC CASSQAHGTSGNDEQFF
- - TRBJ2-2 TRBV12-5 TGTGCTAGTGGGAAATCTGCTTCGGGTTCCGGGGAGCTGTTTTTT CASGKSASGSGELFF
- - TRBJ2-7 TRBV9 TGTGCCAGCAGCGGCGACAGTGAGAGTAGCCCCTACGAGCAGTACTTC CASSGDSESSPYEQYF
few - TRBJ2-3 TRBV28 TGTGCCAGCAGTTCCCGTCTTGAGTTTTCCGAAGATACGCAGTATTTT CASSSRLEFSEDTQYF
- TRBD2 TRBJ2-3 TRBV6-2/TRBV6-3 TGTGCCAGCATGGGACTAGCGAGCACAGATACGCAGTATTTT CASMGLASTDTQYF
- - TRBJ2-3 TRBV2 TGTGCCAGCACCGGACGCCACACAGATACGCAGTATTTT CASTGRHTDTQYF
- - TRBJ2-2 TRBV7-9 TGTGCCAGCAGCTTGAGGCGGGTGGGCGTCGGGGAGCTGTTTTTT CASSLRRVGVGELFF
- - TRBJ1-2 TRBV7-8 TGTGCCAGCAGCCCCTCACTAAGCGACTATGGCTACACCTTC CASSPSLSDYGYTF
many - TRBJ1-2 TRBV3-1 TGTGCCAGCAGCATATCGGACGAGCCTGCTGGCTACACCTTC CASSISDEPAGYTF
- TRBD2 TRBJ2-3 TRBV6-1 TGTGCCAGCAGTGACTCAAAAAATAGCGGGAGAACAGATACGCAGTATTTT CASSDSKNSGRTDTQYF
few TRBD2 TRBJ2-7 TRBV3-1 TGTGCCAGCAGCCAATCTAGCGGGCTCTACGAGCAGTACTTC CASSQSSGLYEQYF
- - TRBJ2-3 TRBV5-1 TGCGCCAGCAGCTTGGAAGGCAGGGTAGGAGATACGCAGTATTTT CASSLEGRVGDTQYF
few - TRBJ1-2 TRBV6-1 TGTGCCAGCAGTGAAGTGTGGACCCAAGGAGGCTACACCTTC CASSEVWTQGGYTF
many TRBD1 TRBJ1-1 TRBV20-1 TGCAGTGCTAGTGATGCGACAGGGGCGTCACAAGCTTTCTTT CSASDATGASQAFF
many TRBD1 TRBJ1-4 TRBV6-6 TGTGCCAGCAGTTACTCCGTCCCGGGACAGGGTATTAGGGAAAAACTGTTTTTT CASSYSVPGQGIREKLFF
- TRBD1 TRBJ2-4 TRBV12-5 TGTGCTAGTGGTCCACGGACAGGGGACGTAGCCAAAAACATTCAGTACTTC CASGPRTGDVAKNIQYF
few TRBD2 TRBJ2-7 TRBV20-1 TGCAGTGCTCTAAAATTAACGGGACTAGCGGCCTTCTACGAGCAGTACTTC CSALKLTGLAAFYEQYF
- - TRBJ2-1 TRBV4-3 TGCGCCAGCAGCCCTCGATCGGCCAGGGTCCCCTACAATGAGCAGTTCTTC CASSPRSARVPYNEQFF
few - TRBJ2-6 TRBV29-1 TGCAGCGTTGAAGAATGGGACCGTGCCTCTGGGGCCAACGTCCTGACTTTC CSVEEWDRASGANVLTF
- - TRBJ1-3 TRBV7-2 TGTGCCAGCAGCCGGGATTTCTCTGGAAACACCATATATTTT CASSRDFSGNTIYF
few - TRBJ1-5 TRBV20-1 TGCAGTGCTAGAGATCACAGGCAGGCACAGCATTTT CSARDHRQAQHF
once - TRBJ2-7 TRBV7-9 TGTGCCAGCGAGTGGGGTTCCTACGAGCAGCACTTC CASEWGSYEQHF
- - TRBJ1-2 TRBV4-1 TGCGCCAGCAGCCAAACTACAGGGACCAGCTATGGCTACACCTTC CASSQTTGTSYGYTF
many - TRBJ1-1 TRBV6-1 TGTGCCAGCAGTGATCCCCGACTTAACATGAACACTGAAGCTTTCTTT CASSDPRLNMNTEAFF
- - TRBJ2-3 TRBV12-3/TRBV12-4 TGTGCCAGCAGTTTAGAGTCGCAATTGAGGAGCACAGATACGCAGTATTTT CASSLESQLRSTDTQYF
- TRBD1 TRBJ2-1 TRBV9 TGTGCCAGCAGCGCCGGGACAGGATTTTTGAATGAGCAGTTCTTC CASSAGTGFLNEQFF